This T cell receptor beta chain was identified in a study of blood T cell repertoires in COVID-19. Study-level information: The United States, Italy and Spain supplied acute and convalescent COVID-19 samples. T cells, B-cell-depleted T cells, or PBMCs provided the cDNA or gDNA that served as material.

The CDR3 loop spans 14 amino acids. The germline V and J ends were trimmed by 4 bases and 1 base, with 11 bases remaining between them. Germline V gene sequence: CDR1 SGHRS, CDR2 YFSETQ. As handled by the study authors: Cell counts per sample came from amplifying reference gene primers. Assay used: immunoSEQ multiplex PCR; TCRdb lists only in-frame clones, some missing. V and J calls and clone size come straight from that table; D and trimming were deduced from the DNA. The sample includes 200,000 to 250,000 clones, less than 90% seen only once; the top ten take 15% to 20%. On this clone: Other DNA sequences from this sample encode an identical CDR3 as well.

This sequence was found in an elderly woman with active or convalescent COVID-19. This chain joins TRBV5-1 and TRBJ1-1; the D is unclear. The sequenced sample was peripheral blood. The CDR3 loop is CASSPRERNTEAFF. In DNA, the CDR3 is TGCGCCAGCAGCCCCCGCGAAAGGAACACTGAAGCTTTCTTT.